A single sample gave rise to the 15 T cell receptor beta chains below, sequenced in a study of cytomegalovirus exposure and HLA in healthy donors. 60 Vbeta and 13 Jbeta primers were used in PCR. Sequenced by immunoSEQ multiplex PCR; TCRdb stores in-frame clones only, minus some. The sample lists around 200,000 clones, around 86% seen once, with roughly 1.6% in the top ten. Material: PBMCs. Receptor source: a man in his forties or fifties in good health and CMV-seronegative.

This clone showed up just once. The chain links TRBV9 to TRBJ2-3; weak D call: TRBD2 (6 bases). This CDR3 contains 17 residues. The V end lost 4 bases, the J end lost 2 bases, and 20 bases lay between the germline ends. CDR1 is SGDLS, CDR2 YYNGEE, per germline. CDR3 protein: CASSPHISGPLTDTQYF. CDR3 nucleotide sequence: TGTGCCAGCAGCCCCCATATCAGCGGGCCTCTCACAGATACGCAGTATTTT.

The CDR3 coding sequence is TGTGCCAGCAGCGGATCACAGGGGGTGAATCAGCCCCAGCATTTT. Residues: CASSGSQGVNQPQHF. The chain couples TRBV9 to TRBJ1-5; TRBD1 agrees at 8 bases. The CDR3 extends over 15 amino acids. The germline V gene encodes CDR1 SGDLS and CDR2 YYNGEE. V lost 3 bases and J lost 4; bases outside the gene matches: 6.

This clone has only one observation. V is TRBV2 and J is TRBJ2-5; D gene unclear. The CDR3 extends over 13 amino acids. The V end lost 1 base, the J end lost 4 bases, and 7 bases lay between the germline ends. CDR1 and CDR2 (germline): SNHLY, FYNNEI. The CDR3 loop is CASSEGTRETQYF. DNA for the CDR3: TGTGCCAGCAGTGAAGGAACACGAGAGACCCAGTACTTC. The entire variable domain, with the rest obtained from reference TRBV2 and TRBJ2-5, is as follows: EPEVTQTPSHQVTQMGQEVILRCVPISNHLYFYWYRQILGQKVEFLVSFYNNEISEKSEIFDDQFSVERPDGSNFTLKIRSTKLEDSAMYFCASSEGTRETQYFGPGTRLLVL.

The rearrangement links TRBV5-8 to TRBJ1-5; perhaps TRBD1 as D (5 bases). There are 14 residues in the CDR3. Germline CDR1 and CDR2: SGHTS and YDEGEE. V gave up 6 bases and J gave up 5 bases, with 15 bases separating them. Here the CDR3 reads CASNGGLGDQPQHF. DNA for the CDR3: TGTGCCAGCAACGGAGGGCTAGGGGATCAGCCCCAGCATTTT.

The CDR3 sequence is CASGRGASRYGYTF. The CDR3 DNA follows: TGTGCCAGCGGTCGGGGGGCGTCACGCTATGGCTACACCTTC. This chain connects TRBV6-5 to TRBJ1-2; tentatively, D is TRBD1 (6 bases). Germline assignment: CDR1 MNHEY and CDR2 SVGAGI. V lost 8 bases and J 4 bases, leaving 17 bases between the germline ends. The CDR3 sequence is 14 residues long.

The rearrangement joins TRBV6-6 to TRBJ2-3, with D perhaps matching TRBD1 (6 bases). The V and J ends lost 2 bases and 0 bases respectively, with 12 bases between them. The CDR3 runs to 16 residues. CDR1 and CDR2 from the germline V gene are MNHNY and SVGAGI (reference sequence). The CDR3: CASSYRTDPSTDTQYF. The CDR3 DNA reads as TGTGCCAGCAGTTACAGGACAGACCCTAGCACAGATACGCAGTATTTT.

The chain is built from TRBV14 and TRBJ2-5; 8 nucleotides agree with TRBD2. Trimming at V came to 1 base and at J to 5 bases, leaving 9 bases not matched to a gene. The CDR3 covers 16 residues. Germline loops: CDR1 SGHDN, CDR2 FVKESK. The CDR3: CASSQGFGLASETQYF. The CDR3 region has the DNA TGTGCCAGCAGCCAAGGGTTTGGACTAGCAAGCGAGACCCAGTACTTC.

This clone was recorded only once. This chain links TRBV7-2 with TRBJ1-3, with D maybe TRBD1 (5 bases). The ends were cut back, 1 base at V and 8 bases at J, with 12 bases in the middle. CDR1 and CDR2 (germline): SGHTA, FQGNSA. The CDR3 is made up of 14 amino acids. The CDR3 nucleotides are TGTGCCAGCAGCTTAGGATGGGGGGGTGACACCATATATTTT. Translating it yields CASSLGWGGDTIYF.

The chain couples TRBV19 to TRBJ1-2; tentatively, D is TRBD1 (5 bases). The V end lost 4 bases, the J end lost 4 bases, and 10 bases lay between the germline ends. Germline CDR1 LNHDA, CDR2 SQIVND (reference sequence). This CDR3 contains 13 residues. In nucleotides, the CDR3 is TGTGCCAGTAGTAACTGGACACCCTATGGCTACACCTTC. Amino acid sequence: CASSNWTPYGYTF.

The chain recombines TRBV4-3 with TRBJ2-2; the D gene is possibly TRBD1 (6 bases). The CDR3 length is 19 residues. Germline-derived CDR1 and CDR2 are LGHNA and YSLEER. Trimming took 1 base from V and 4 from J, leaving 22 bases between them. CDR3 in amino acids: CASSQVYSGQSDGTGELFF. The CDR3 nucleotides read TGCGCCAGCAGCCAAGTATACTCCGGACAGAGCGATGGCACCGGGGAGCTGTTTTTT.

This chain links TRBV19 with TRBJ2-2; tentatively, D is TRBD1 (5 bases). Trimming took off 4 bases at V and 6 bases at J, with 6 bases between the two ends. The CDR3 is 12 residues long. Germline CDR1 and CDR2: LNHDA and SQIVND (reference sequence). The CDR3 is CASSSRAGELFF. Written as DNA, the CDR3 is TGTGCCAGTAGTAGCAGGGCCGGGGAGCTGTTTTTT.

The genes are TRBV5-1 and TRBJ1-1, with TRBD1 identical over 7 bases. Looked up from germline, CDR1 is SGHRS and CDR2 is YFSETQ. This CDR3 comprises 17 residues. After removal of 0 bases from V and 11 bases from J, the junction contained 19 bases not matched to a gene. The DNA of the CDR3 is TGCGCCAGCAGCTTGGCCCTGGCAGGGGGTCGTACCGAGCGGGCTTTCTTT. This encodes CASSLALAGGRTERAFF. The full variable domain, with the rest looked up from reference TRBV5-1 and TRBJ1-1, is KAGVTQTPRYLIKTRGQQVTLSCSPISGHRSVSWYQQTPGQGLQFLFEYFSETQRNKGNFPGRFSGRQFSNSRSEMNVSTLELGDSALYLCASSLALAGGRTERAFFGQGTRLTVV.

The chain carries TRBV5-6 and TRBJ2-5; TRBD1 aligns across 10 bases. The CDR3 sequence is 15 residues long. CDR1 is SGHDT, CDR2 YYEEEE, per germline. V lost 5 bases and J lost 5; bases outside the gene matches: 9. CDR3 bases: TGTGCCAGCAGTAGGGACAGGGGATTAAGCGAGACCCAGTACTTC. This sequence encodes CASSRDRGLSETQYF.

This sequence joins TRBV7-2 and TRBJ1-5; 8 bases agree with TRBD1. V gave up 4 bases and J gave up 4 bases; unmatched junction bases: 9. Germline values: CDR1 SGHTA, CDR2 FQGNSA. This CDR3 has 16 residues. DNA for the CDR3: TGTGCCAGCAGCTGGGAAGGACAGGGCGGGAATCAGCCCCAGCATTTT. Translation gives CASSWEGQGGNQPQHF.

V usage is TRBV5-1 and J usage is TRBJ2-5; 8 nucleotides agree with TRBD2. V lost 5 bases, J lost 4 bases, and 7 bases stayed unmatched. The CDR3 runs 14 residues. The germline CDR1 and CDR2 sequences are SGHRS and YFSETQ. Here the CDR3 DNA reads TGCGCCAGCAGTCTCGGGAGGGCCTCAGAGACCCAGTACTTC. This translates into CASSLGRASETQYF. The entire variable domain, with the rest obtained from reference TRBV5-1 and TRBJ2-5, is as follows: KAGVTQTPRYLIKTRGQQVTLSCSPISGHRSVSWYQQTPGQGLQFLFEYFSETQRNKGNFPGRFSGRQFSNSRSEMNVSTLELGDSALYLCASSLGRASETQYFGPGTRLLVL.